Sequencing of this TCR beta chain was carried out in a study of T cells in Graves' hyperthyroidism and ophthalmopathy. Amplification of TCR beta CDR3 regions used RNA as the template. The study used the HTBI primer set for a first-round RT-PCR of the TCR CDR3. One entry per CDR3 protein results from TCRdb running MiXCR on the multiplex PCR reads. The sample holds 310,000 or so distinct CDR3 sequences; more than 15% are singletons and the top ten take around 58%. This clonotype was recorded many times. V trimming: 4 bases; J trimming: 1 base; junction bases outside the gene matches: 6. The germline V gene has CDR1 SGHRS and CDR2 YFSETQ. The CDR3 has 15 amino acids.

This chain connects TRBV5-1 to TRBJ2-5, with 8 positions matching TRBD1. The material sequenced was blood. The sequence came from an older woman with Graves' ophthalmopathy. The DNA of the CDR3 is TGCGCCAGCAGCGCCAATACAGGGGGCCAAGAGACCCAGTACTTC. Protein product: CASSANTGGQETQYF.